Presented here are 30 T cell receptor beta chains from one specimen sequenced in a study of CD8+ T cells in alopecia areata. Regarding treatment: oral pan-JAK inhibitor, 5-10 mg twice daily. Once RNA had been extracted, it was reverse transcribed into cDNA to act as the sequencing template. The method was immunoSEQ multiplex PCR; TCRdb's version includes in-frame clones alone and lacks a portion of them. The sample gives around 180,000 clones, roughly three fifths of which show up once; approximately 1.2% is in the top ten. The specimen was CD4+ T cells sorted from blood, collected around week 50, from a patient treated with tofacitinib. These receptors came from a human donor with alopecia areata.

The chain is built from TRBV7-9 and TRBJ1-1; the D gene is possibly TRBD1 (5 bases). CDR3 length: 14 residues. V was pared by 5 bases and J by 4 bases, with 14 bases between. The germline V gene has CDR1 SEHNR and CDR2 FQNEAQ (reference sequence). The CDR3 region has the DNA TGTGCCAGCAGCCGATCCAGGGAGGGCACTGAAGCTTTCTTT. Its protein is CASSRSREGTEAFF.

This clone is labeled medium-sized (0.01 to 0.1%). This chain joins TRBV2 and TRBJ1-4; 9 nucleotides agree with TRBD1. This CDR3 has 18 amino acids. Germline lookup yields CDR1 SNHLY and CDR2 FYNNEI. J lost 6 bases, V lost 3 bases, and 14 bases had no gene match. The CDR3 region is CASSESGTGSAIDEKLFF. Here the CDR3 DNA reads TGTGCCAGCAGTGAGTCCGGGACAGGGAGTGCCATCGATGAAAAACTGTTTTTT.

This sequence joins TRBV29-1 and TRBJ2-7; D is unclear. The CDR3 is made up of 14 amino acids. Germline-derived CDR1 and CDR2 are SQVTM and ANQGSEA. The germline V and J ends were trimmed by 4 bases and 0 bases, with 13 bases remaining between them. CDR3 nucleotide sequence: TGCAGCGTTGTCGGTAAATTTAGCTCCTACGAGCAGTACTTC. Translating gives CSVVGKFSSYEQYF.

The V call is TRBV29-1, the J call TRBJ2-2; 8 bases are shared with TRBD1. CDR3 length: 11 residues. V lost 5 bases to trimming and J lost 9 bases; unmatched junction nucleotides: 2. CDR1 SQVTM and CDR2 ANQGSEA come from the germline V gene. The CDR3, as DNA: TGCAGCGTTACAGGGGGAAGGGAGCTGTTTTTT. Translation gives CSVTGGRELFF.

This chain joins TRBV29-1 and TRBJ2-2, with TRBD2 as a possible D gene (6 bases). Trimming pared 6 bases from V and 0 bases from J, leaving 14 bases between. Germline CDR1 reads SQVTM; CDR2 reads ANQGSEA. There are 15 residues in the CDR3. The CDR3 loop is CSVSGSGPNTGELFF. The CDR3 nucleotides read TGCAGCGTGAGCGGGTCGGGCCCGAACACCGGGGAGCTGTTTTTT.

The CDR3, as DNA: TGTGCCAGCAGCCCTCGACCCCTAGCGGGTATCCAGTACTTC. Amino acid sequence: CASSPRPLAGIQYF. J is TRBJ2-5 and V is TRBV7-2, with 8 positions matching TRBD2. The V and J ends lost 5 bases and 10 bases, in that order; junction bases with no gene match: 12. Germline V gene sequence: CDR1 SGHTA, CDR2 FQGNSA. The CDR3 is 14 amino acids.

V gene TRBV5-1 combines with J gene TRBJ1-4; possible D gene TRBD1, 5 bases. The CDR3 extends over 15 amino acids. V was trimmed by 0 bases and J by 7 bases, leaving 13 bases between them. Germline CDR1 is SGHRS and CDR2 is YFSETQ. The CDR3 DNA reads as TGCGCCAGCAGCTTGGCCGGGACTGGTCGTGAAAAACTGTTTTTT. Protein sequence: CASSLAGTGREKLFF.

A note on this clone: The same CDR3 also results from other DNA sequences found in this sample. The chain is built from TRBV6-6 and TRBJ1-2; D is undetermined. With 5 bases removed from V and 4 bases from J, the gap between germline ends came to 8 bases. There are 12 residues in the CDR3. The germline gives CDR1 MNHNY, CDR2 SVGAGI (reference sequence). For the CDR3, the DNA is TGTGCCAGCAGTCCAGGCGCCTATGGCTACACCTTC. This translates into CASSPGAYGYTF.

This clone was found a few times. The chain has TRBV4-3 and TRBJ1-2; D not resolved. Germline values: CDR1 LGHNA, CDR2 YSLEER. The germline V and J ends were trimmed by 1 base and 4 bases, with 10 bases remaining between them. This CDR3 has 14 residues. CDR3 residues: CASSQVGVIYGYTF. For the CDR3, the DNA is TGCGCCAGCAGCCAAGTCGGGGTTATCTATGGCTACACCTTC.

The chain links TRBV9 to TRBJ2-7, with unresolved D. V lost 4 bases to trimming and J lost 3 bases, with 14 bases between them. CDR1 and CDR2 (germline): SGDLS, YYNGEE. The CDR3 has 14 amino acids. The CDR3 is CASSPLAEYYEQYF. In DNA, the CDR3 is TGTGCCAGCAGCCCCCTCGCGGAATACTACGAGCAGTACTTC.

The chain employs TRBV27 and TRBJ1-6, with D perhaps TRBD1 (5 bases). V lost 6 bases and J 9 bases, leaving 24 bases between the germline ends. The V gene's germline CDR1 is MNHEY and CDR2 SMNVEV (reference sequence). The CDR3 length is 17 residues. Here the CDR3 reads CASSPTRGTALGSPLHF. The DNA for the CDR3 is TGTGCCAGCAGCCCCACTAGAGGGACGGCCCTTGGTTCACCCCTCCACTTT.

The V gene is TRBV5-6, the J gene TRBJ1-1; 8 bases are shared with TRBD1. The CDR3 runs to 14 residues. Germline V gene data show CDR1 as SGHDT and CDR2 as YYEEEE. Trimming removed 3 bases from V and 0 bases from J; junction bases left unmatched: 1. The CDR3 DNA reads TGTGCCAGCAGCTGGGGACAGGTGAACACTGAAGCTTTCTTT. Protein sequence: CASSWGQVNTEAFF. Full variable domain (outside the CDR3, taken from reference TRBV5-6 and TRBJ1-1): DAGVTQSPTHLIKTRGQQVTLRCSPKSGHDTVSWYQQALGQGPQFIFQYYEEEERQRGNFPDRFSGHQFPNYSSELNVNALLLGDSALYLCASSWGQVNTEAFFGQGTRLTVV.

Remarks on this clone: The identical CDR3 is also encoded by other nucleotide sequences in the sample. The chain uses TRBV15 and TRBJ2-5; D remains ambiguous. Per the germline V gene, CDR1 is LNHNV and CDR2 is YYDKDF (reference sequence). The CDR3 runs to 12 residues. Between the trimmed V and J ends, which lost 0 bases and 5 bases, there was a span of 4 bases. The CDR3 here is CATSRDPETQYF. CDR3 coding DNA: TGTGCCACCAGCAGAGATCCGGAGACCCAGTACTTC.

This clone was counted a single time. The chain employs TRBV4-3 and TRBJ2-7, with 10 bases lining up with TRBD1. V gave up 4 bases and J gave up 4 bases; unmatched junction bases: 7. The CDR3 spans 15 residues. Germline V gene lookup returns CDR1 LGHNA and CDR2 YSLEER. The CDR3 region is CASSRATGGGYEQYF. The CDR3 nucleotides read TGCGCCAGCAGCCGAGCGACAGGGGGCGGATACGAGCAGTACTTC.

This rearrangement joins TRBV29-1 to TRBJ2-5; D possibly corresponds to TRBD2 (6 bases). This CDR3 is built from 15 residues. Germline V lookup: CDR1 SQVTM, CDR2 ANQGSEA. Trimming cost V 4 bases and J 3 bases, with 18 bases left between them. The CDR3 DNA reads as TGCAGCGTTGGCGGTGGCAGGAGGGTCGAAGAGACCCAGTACTTC. It translates to CSVGGGRRVEETQYF.

The CDR3 DNA reads TGTGCCAGCAGCTCAGTTGGAGGGGACACTGAAGCTTTCTTT. It encodes CASSSVGGDTEAFF. The chain joins TRBV7-6 to TRBJ1-1, with D possibly matching TRBD1 (5 bases). The germline V gene has CDR1 SGHVS and CDR2 FNYEAQ. This CDR3 is built from 14 residues. V was pared by 4 bases and J by 3 bases, with 12 bases between.

The chain has TRBV4-3 and TRBJ1-2; D remains unclear. Trimming pared 4 bases from V and 6 bases from J, leaving 18 bases between. CDR1 is LGHNA, CDR2 YSLEER, per germline. The CDR3 contains 15 residues. CDR3 coding DNA: TGCGCCAGCAGCCGTTCCGTCCTATTCACCGATGGCTACACCTTC. This gives the protein CASSRSVLFTDGYTF.

The chain employs TRBV7-2 and TRBJ1-1, with D possibly TRBD1 on 6 matching bases. The ends were cut back, 3 bases at V and 4 bases at J, with 9 bases in the middle. The CDR3 contains 13 residues. Germline CDR1 reads SGHTA; CDR2 reads FQGNSA. This chain's CDR3 is CASSFTGITEAFF. CDR3 in DNA: TGTGCCAGCAGCTTCACAGGGATCACTGAAGCTTTCTTT.

The chain uses TRBV29-1 and TRBJ1-5; 9 nucleotides align to TRBD1. Germline assignment: CDR1 SQVTM and CDR2 ANQGSEA. Trimming took 4 bases from V and 2 from J; bases not matched to a gene: 6. The CDR3 has 15 amino acids. In nucleotides, the CDR3 is TGCAGCGTTGGGGGACAGGGTTTGGGCAATCAGCCCCAGCATTTT. Translation gives CSVGGQGLGNQPQHF.

This chain uses TRBV29-1 with TRBJ2-5; D unclear. Per the germline V gene, CDR1 is SQVTM and CDR2 is ANQGSEA. The CDR3 covers 11 residues. With 7 bases removed from V and 0 bases from J, the gap between germline ends came to 6 bases. The CDR3 DNA is TGCAGCGGCCGCGACCAAGAGACCCAGTACTTC. It yields the protein CSGRDQETQYF.

This clone appeared a few times. V and J are TRBV2 and TRBJ2-4; 7 bases align to TRBD1. Germline CDR1 SNHLY, CDR2 FYNNEI. This CDR3 has 16 residues. V was clipped by 2 bases and J by 3 bases; unmatched bases: 7. The CDR3 DNA sequence: TGTGCCAGCAGTGAATATAGGGGGCCGGTCAAAAACATTCAGTACTTC. This sequence encodes CASSEYRGPVKNIQYF.

V usage is TRBV29-1 and J usage is TRBJ2-5, with D perhaps assigned TRBD1 or TRBD2 (5 bases each). There are 13 residues in the CDR3. Looked up from germline, CDR1 is SQVTM and CDR2 is ANQGSEA. The V and J ends lost 4 bases and 1 base respectively, with 10 bases between them. The DNA of the CDR3 is TGCAGCGTTGGAGGGGTCAGCCAAGAGACCCAGTACTTC. Translation gives CSVGGVSQETQYF.

The chain has TRBV30 and TRBJ1-2; D may be TRBD1 (6 bases). Germline assignment: CDR1 GTSNPN and CDR2 SVGIG (reference sequence). V lost 3 bases, J lost 5 bases, and 25 bases lay in between. CDR3 length: 17 amino acids. In DNA, the CDR3 is TGTGCCTGGAGCGGTAACAGGGTCGCAGCAAACATATATGGCTACACCTTC. It yields the protein CAWSGNRVAANIYGYTF.

This clone was seen repeatedly, ten times or more. V is TRBV14 and J is TRBJ2-1; no clear D. Trimming removed 1 base at V and 14 bases at J, with 12 bases between. CDR3 size: 12 residues. Looked up from germline, CDR1 is SGHDN and CDR2 is FVKESK. The CDR3 DNA is TGTGCCAGCAGCCAAGCTGCAACTACTAAGTTCTTC. Its protein product is CASSQAATTKFF. Using reference TRBV14 and TRBJ2-1 for the parts outside the CDR3, the full variable domain is EAGVTQFPSHSVIEKGQTVTLRCDPISGHDNLYWYRRVMGKEIKFLLHFVKESKQDESGMPNNRFLAERTGGTYSTLKVQPAELEDSGVYFCASSQAATTKFFGPGTRLTVL.

The gene calls are TRBV5-1 and TRBJ1-1; 11 bases match TRBD1. CDR1 SGHRS and CDR2 YFSETQ come from the germline V gene. V gave up 4 bases and J gave up 1 base; unmatched junction bases: 6. The CDR3 runs to 16 residues. CDR3 amino acids: CASSLRTGGTNTEAFF. In DNA, the CDR3 is TGCGCCAGCAGCCTTCGGACAGGGGGCACGAACACTGAAGCTTTCTTT.

The chain has TRBV10-3 and TRBJ1-1; a weak D match, TRBD1 (6 bases). V gave up 6 bases and J gave up 11 bases, with 13 bases separating them. Germline V gene data show CDR1 as ENHRY and CDR2 as SYGVKD. CDR3 length: 11 residues. The CDR3 coding sequence is TGTGCCATCAGCACTCCTACAGGGGCTTTCTTT. Amino acids: CAISTPTGAFF.

The CDR3, as DNA: TGTGCCTGGAGTAAAGGGTTAATGGATCAGCCCCAGCATTTT. Protein: CAWSKGLMDQPQHF. The V call is TRBV30, the J call TRBJ1-5; no firm D call. The CDR3 has 14 amino acids. V gave up 2 bases and J gave up 5 bases, with 13 bases separating them. CDR1 and CDR2 from the germline V gene are GTSNPN and SVGIG (reference sequence).

This chain connects TRBV25-1 to TRBJ1-2; D is unresolved. This CDR3 has 13 residues. Trimming removed 8 bases at V and 8 bases at J, with 18 bases between. Germline V gene sequence: CDR1 MGHDK, CDR2 SYGVNS. CDR3 coding DNA: TGTGCCAGCTCTGGCCAGAGGGTCCGCGGCTACACCTTC. The encoded protein is CASSGQRVRGYTF.

The chain has TRBV7-2 and TRBJ1-1, with TRBD1 matching over 9 bases. Per the germline V gene, CDR1 is SGHTA and CDR2 is FQGNSA. Losses at the gene ends were 3 bases for V and 3 bases for J; bases not matched to a gene: 5. The CDR3 has 15 amino acids. This CDR3 is CASSLYRGQYTEAFF. The CDR3 DNA follows: TGTGCCAGCAGCTTGTACAGGGGGCAATACACTGAAGCTTTCTTT.

The chain is built from TRBV30 and TRBJ1-3, with 7 nucleotides matching TRBD1. The J segment lost 8 bases and the V segment lost 2 bases, leaving 3 bases of the junction unmatched. The CDR3 consists of 12 residues. CDR1 is GTSNPN, CDR2 SVGIG, per germline (reference sequence). CDR3 DNA sequence: TGTGCCTGGAGTCACAGGGGAGACACCATATATTTT. Its protein product is CAWSHRGDTIYF.